The 29 T cell receptor beta chains below come from one sample, sequenced in a study of T cells in Graves' hyperthyroidism and ophthalmopathy. It was RNA transcripts that yielded the amplified TCR beta CDR3 regions. The HTBI primer set drove a first-round RT-PCR of the TCR CDR3. TCRdb processed the multiplex PCR reads anew with MiXCR; each CDR3 protein has one entry. The table lists under 400,000 distinct CDR3 sequences, roughly 20% of them singletons. The source material was blood. Every receptor here comes from a woman between 45 and 60 years old with Graves' hyperthyroidism.

This clonotype was found a few times. This chain uses TRBV6-6 with TRBJ1-2; 7 bases are shared with TRBD1. The germline V gene has CDR1 MNHNY and CDR2 SVGAGI (reference sequence). This CDR3 has 15 amino acids. J gave up 4 bases and V 0 bases, and 5 bases lay outside the gene matches. CDR3 sequence (DNA): TGTGCCAGCAGTTACTCCGCGACAGGGACCTATGGCTACACCTTC. This codes for CASSYSATGTYGYTF.

The chain couples TRBV20-1 to TRBJ2-7; D tentatively fits TRBD1 or TRBD2 (5 bases each). The CDR3 has 14 amino acids. Germline loops: CDR1 DFQATT, CDR2 SNEGSKA (reference sequence). Trimming took 0 bases from V and 1 from J, leaving 10 bases between them. This chain's CDR3 is CSAREVGRSYEQYF. The CDR3 DNA follows: TGCAGTGCTAGAGAGGTGGGACGGTCCTACGAGCAGTACTTC.

This clonotype was seen repeatedly, ten times or more. This chain uses TRBV7-2 with TRBJ2-3; no clear D gene. Trimming left V 1 base short and J 7 bases short, with 3 bases between. Germline CDR1 and CDR2: SGHTA and FQGNSA. The CDR3 loop spans 11 amino acids. The CDR3 DNA is TGTGCCAGCAGCTTAGGCTATACGCAGTATTTT. This translates into CASSLGYTQYF.

The gene calls are TRBV3-1 and TRBJ2-1; D is undetermined. The CDR3 totals 14 residues. Trimming removed 3 bases at V and 1 base at J, with 7 bases between. CDR1 LGHDT and CDR2 YNNKEL come from the germline V gene (reference sequence). The CDR3 spells CASSHQRSYNEQFF. CDR3 sequence (DNA): TGTGCCAGCAGCCATCAGAGGTCCTACAATGAGCAGTTCTTC.

In its sample, this clonotype was seen many times. The chain combines TRBV5-4 with TRBJ2-3; TRBD2 aligns across 13 bases. Germline-derived CDR1 and CDR2 are SGHNT and YYREEE (reference sequence). The CDR3 runs 16 residues. With V trimmed by 3 bases and J by 2 bases, 3 bases remained unmatched. The CDR3 DNA reads as TGTGCCAGCAGCTCGGGACTAGCGGGACCCACAGATACGCAGTATTTT. This encodes CASSSGLAGPTDTQYF.

In its sample, this clonotype was seen many times. This sequence joins TRBV12-3 or TRBV12-4 and TRBJ2-5; TRBD2 agrees at 12 bases. V shed 5 bases and J 0 bases; nucleotides not matched to a gene: 13. The CDR3 is 19 residues long. Here the CDR3 reads CASSLNAGTSGSYQETQYF. CDR3 coding DNA: TGTGCCAGCAGTCTCAACGCCGGGACTAGCGGGTCGTACCAAGAGACCCAGTACTTC.

The sample holds many counts of this clonotype. This chain links TRBV11-1 with TRBJ2-2; 8 bases fit TRBD1. The germline CDR1 and CDR2 sequences are SGHAT and FQDESV (reference sequence). The CDR3 has 17 amino acids. V lost 1 base, J lost 6 bases, and 10 bases stayed unmatched. CDR3 DNA: TGTGCCAGCAGCTTAGGACGGGCAGGGGGCTTATCCGGGGAGCTGTTTTTT. It is translated as CASSLGRAGGLSGELFF.

This sequence joins TRBV27 and TRBJ2-5, with D possibly TRBD2 on 6 matching bases. V shed 4 bases and J shed 3 bases, with 18 bases lying between them. This CDR3 comprises 16 residues. Looked up from germline, CDR1 is MNHEY and CDR2 is SMNVEV (reference sequence). The CDR3 is CASSSINSDYKETQYF. CDR3 DNA sequence: TGTGCCAGCAGTTCTATCAATTCGGACTACAAAGAGACCCAGTACTTC.

J is TRBJ1-4 and V is TRBV19; D possibly corresponds to TRBD1 (5 bases). The CDR3 totals 14 residues. V was clipped by 4 bases and J by 11 bases, with 17 bases between them. Per the germline V gene, CDR1 is LNHDA and CDR2 is SQIVND (reference sequence). This chain's CDR3 is CASSTRQILEKLFF. CDR3 DNA sequence: TGTGCCAGTAGTACACGACAGATCTTGGAGAAACTGTTTTTT.

This CDR3 is CASSFWGGQADTQYF. As DNA, the CDR3 is TGTGCCAGCAGTTTTTGGGGCGGGCAGGCAGATACGCAGTATTTT. The chain links TRBV27 to TRBJ2-3; the D gene could be TRBD1 or TRBD2 (5 bases each). The CDR3 contains 15 residues. Looked up from germline, CDR1 is MNHEY and CDR2 is SMNVEV (reference sequence). Trimming removed 3 bases at V and 4 bases at J, with 14 bases between.

This clonotype was counted only a few times. The chain joins TRBV13 to TRBJ2-1; 7 bases match TRBD2. Germline CDR1 PRHDT, CDR2 FYEKMQ (reference sequence). The CDR3 runs to 15 residues. V lost 1 base to trimming and J lost 7 bases; unmatched junction nucleotides: 7. In DNA, the CDR3 is TGTGCCAGCAGCTTAGTTCGAGCGGGGTTGAATGAGCAGTTCTTC. Translated, it gives CASSLVRAGLNEQFF. Looking up the rest from reference TRBV13 and TRBJ2-1 gives the full variable domain: AAGVIQSPRHLIKEKRETATLKCYPIPRHDTVYWYQQGPGQDPQFLISFYEKMQSDKGSIPDRFSAQQFSDYHSELNMSSLELGDSALYFCASSLVRAGLNEQFFGPGTRLTVL.

The table lists this clonotype with many counts. The chain recombines TRBV28 with TRBJ2-3; TRBD2 might be the D (5 bases). Trimming took off 6 bases at V and 4 bases at J, with 23 bases between the two ends. The CDR3 runs 17 residues. CDR1 is MDHEN and CDR2 is SYDVKM in the germline V gene. The CDR3 loop is CASRVIAGGLVADTQYF. The CDR3 coding sequence is TGTGCCAGCAGAGTAATTGCCGGAGGATTGGTTGCAGATACGCAGTATTTT.

This clonotype was picked up many times. The chain uses TRBV7-2 and TRBJ2-1; D uncertain. Germline-derived CDR1 and CDR2 are SGHTA and FQGNSA. Trimming stripped 3 bases from V and 6 bases from J, with 15 bases between. This CDR3 has 15 amino acids. The CDR3 protein is CASSFGPITTNEQFF. DNA of the CDR3: TGTGCCAGCAGCTTTGGCCCCATCACCACCAATGAGCAGTTCTTC.

Ten or more counts support this clonotype. The V call is TRBV20-1, the J call TRBJ2-7; 8 bases are shared with TRBD1. Trimming cost V 5 bases and J 9 bases; bases outside gene matches: 21. The CDR3 loop spans 16 amino acids. The V gene's germline CDR1 is DFQATT and CDR2 SNEGSKA (reference sequence). The CDR3 nucleotides are TGCAGTGCTGGGACAGGCCGTTGGATGACTGATCCGCGGCAGTACTTC. Translating it yields CSAGTGRWMTDPRQYF.

As for this clonotype: The CDR3 carries no conserved terminal phenylalanine or tryptophan, so it likely arises from a read error. The chain's CDR3 is CASSRTANYEQYL. The CDR3 DNA reads as TGTGCCAGCAGTCGGACAGCTAACTACGAGCAGTACCTC. V is TRBV12-3 or TRBV12-4 and J is TRBJ2-7; possible D gene TRBD1, 6 bases. This CDR3 is 13 amino acids long. Trimming removed 5 bases at V and 3 bases at J, with 11 bases between.

Many counts were recorded for this clonotype. The CDR3 coding sequence is TGTGCCAGCAGCGTCTCTGCCCCGTGGGCAGATACGCAGTATTTT. Amino acids: CASSVSAPWADTQYF. The chain joins TRBV11-2 to TRBJ2-3; D is undetermined. The CDR3 runs 15 residues. The germline V gene has CDR1 SGHAT and CDR2 FQNNGV. Trimming cost V 5 bases and J 4 bases, with 16 bases left between them.

The table lists this clonotype with a few counts. The chain uses TRBV7-2 and TRBJ1-1; 8 bases line up with TRBD1. Germline V gene sequence: CDR1 SGHTA, CDR2 FQGNSA. The trim removed 0 bases at V and 11 bases at J, leaving 2 bases unmatched. The CDR3 loop spans 12 amino acids. The CDR3 reads CASSLARTGAFF. The CDR3 region has the DNA TGTGCCAGCAGCTTAGCCAGGACAGGGGCTTTCTTT.

In this sample, this clonotype turned up a few times. The chain uses TRBV7-8 and TRBJ2-7, with 11 positions matching TRBD1. The CDR3 length is 15 residues. Germline assignment: CDR1 SGHVS and CDR2 FQNEAQ. Germline trimming cut 5 bases from V and 2 bases from J; bases unmatched to any gene: 5. CDR3 loop: CASSPPGQGAYEQYV. The CDR3 DNA reads TGTGCCAGCAGCCCTCCGGGACAGGGGGCCTACGAGCAGTACGTC.

This clonotype was seen repeatedly, ten times or more. The CDR3 spells CASSLPRTEAFF. In DNA, the CDR3 is TGTGCCAGCAGCTTACCGAGGACTGAAGCTTTCTTT. The chain is built from TRBV7-8 and TRBJ1-1; no definite D call. The ends were cut back, 2 bases at V and 5 bases at J, with 6 bases in the middle. The V gene's germline CDR1 is SGHVS and CDR2 FQNEAQ. This CDR3 comprises 12 residues.

This clonotype was seen ten or more times. This chain uses TRBV6-1 with TRBJ1-2, with a possible D match to TRBD1 (5 bases). The germline V gene encodes CDR1 MNHNS and CDR2 SASEGT. The germline V and J ends were trimmed by 5 bases and 5 bases, with 12 bases remaining between them. This CDR3 contains 13 residues. CDR3 amino acids: CASSYGRDYGYTF. CDR3 sequence (DNA): TGTGCCAGCAGTTACGGCAGGGATTATGGCTACACCTTC.

The chain combines TRBV9 with TRBJ1-2, with D maybe TRBD1 (6 bases). The CDR3 runs 16 residues. CDR1 is SGDLS and CDR2 is YYNGEE in the germline V gene. With 3 bases removed from V and 1 base from J, the gap between germline ends came to 16 bases. This CDR3 reads CASSASQGLGNYGYTF. The CDR3 DNA reads as TGTGCCAGCAGCGCTAGCCAGGGGTTGGGTAACTATGGCTACACCTTC.

V usage is TRBV30 and J usage is TRBJ1-5; TRBD1 might be the D (5 bases). The CDR3 extends over 13 amino acids. V shed 0 bases and J shed 7 bases, with 10 bases lying between them. CDR1 and CDR2 (germline): GTSNPN, SVGIG (reference sequence). DNA for the CDR3: TGTGCCTGGAGTGTAGGGGAAGAGCAGCCCCAGCATTTT. It encodes CAWSVGEEQPQHF.

The J gene is TRBJ2-2, the V gene TRBV13; TRBD1 is a possible D gene (5 bases). The CDR3 has 16 residues. Germline CDR1 and CDR2: PRHDT and FYEKMQ (reference sequence). V lost 1 base and J lost 2, with 11 bases in between. The chain's CDR3 is CASSLERQGNTGELFF. CDR3 nucleotides: TGTGCCAGCAGCTTAGAGAGGCAGGGCAACACCGGGGAGCTGTTTTTT.

This clonotype was picked up a small number of times. This chain joins TRBV6-1 and TRBJ1-1; perhaps TRBD1 as D (6 bases). With 6 bases removed from V and 4 bases from J, the gap between germline ends came to 12 bases. Germline lookup yields CDR1 MNHNS and CDR2 SASEGT. The CDR3 sequence is 13 residues long. For the CDR3, the DNA is TGTGCCAGCAGCCCTACAGGGATCACTGAAGCTTTCTTT. It translates to CASSPTGITEAFF.

This clonotype was detected many times. Written as DNA, the CDR3 is TGTGCCAGCAGTTTAGGTCAGGGGGGGGCTGAAGCTTTCTTT. This gives the protein CASSLGQGGAEAFF. The chain links TRBV12-3 or TRBV12-4 to TRBJ1-1; 7 bases agree with TRBD1. The CDR3 contains 14 residues. Trimming at V came to 1 base and at J to 6 bases, leaving 5 bases not matched to a gene.

Ten or more counts support this clonotype. The chain uses TRBV28 and TRBJ2-1; TRBD1 agrees at 9 bases. The CDR3 extends over 14 amino acids. CDR1 and CDR2 from the germline V gene are MDHEN and SYDVKM. J gave up 8 bases and V 5 bases, and 7 bases lay outside the gene matches. CDR3 in DNA: TGTGCCAGCAGTAAGGGACAGGGAGTCGATGAGCAGTTCTTC. It translates to CASSKGQGVDEQFF.

Turning to this clonotype: A much bigger clone sits one base away, suggesting this may be a read error. The V and J genes are TRBV20-1 and TRBJ2-7; 12 nucleotides line up with TRBD1. Germline V lookup: CDR1 DFQATT, CDR2 SNEGSKA (reference sequence). The CDR3 covers 14 residues. CDR3 residues: CGARSGTGGREQYF. The CDR3 region has the DNA TGCGGTGCTCGTTCGGGGACAGGGGGCCGCGAGCAGTACTTC.

The chain couples TRBV5-1 to TRBJ1-6; D is ambiguous. Germline V gene lookup returns CDR1 SGHRS and CDR2 YFSETQ. V lost 4 bases and J lost 0, with 11 bases in between. The CDR3 extends over 16 amino acids. Written as DNA, the CDR3 is TGCGCCAGCAGCCCGGACCTGAGCTCCTATAATTCACCCCTCCACTTT. This codes for CASSPDLSSYNSPLHF.

The rearrangement joins TRBV11-2 to TRBJ2-3, with 12 bases lining up with TRBD2. With V trimmed by 6 bases and J by 1 base, 8 bases remained unmatched. The CDR3 has 17 amino acids. Germline values: CDR1 SGHAT, CDR2 FQNNGV. The CDR3 nucleotides read TGTGCCAGCAGTAGACTAGCGGGGGTGTCCGGCACAGATACGCAGTATTTT. Amino acid sequence: CASSRLAGVSGTDTQYF.